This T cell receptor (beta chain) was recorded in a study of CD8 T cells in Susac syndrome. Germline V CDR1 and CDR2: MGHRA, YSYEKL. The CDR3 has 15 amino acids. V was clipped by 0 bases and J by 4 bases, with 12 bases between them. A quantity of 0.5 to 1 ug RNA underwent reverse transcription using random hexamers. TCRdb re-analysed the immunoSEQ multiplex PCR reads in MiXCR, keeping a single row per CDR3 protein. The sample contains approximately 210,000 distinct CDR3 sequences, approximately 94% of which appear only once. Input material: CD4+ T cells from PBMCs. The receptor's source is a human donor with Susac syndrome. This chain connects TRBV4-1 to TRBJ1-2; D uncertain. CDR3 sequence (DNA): TGCGCCAGCAGCCAAGATTGGGAGATGGGCTATGGCTACACCTTC. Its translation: CASSQDWEMGYGYTF.